Listed here are 30 T cell receptor beta chains from one sample, sequenced in a study of T cells after yellow fever vaccination. Each CDR3 protein gets one entry after TCRdb re-called the 5' RACE reads with MiXCR. This sample has 65,000 to 90,000 distinct CDR3 sequences; less than 15% occur once, and the top ten carry around 23%. This sample comprised CD8+ T cells not binding an NS4B(214-222) dextramer, sorted from PBMCs, obtained about 20 days after the first yellow fever vaccination. The receptors originated from a man between 18 and 29 years old who received the YFV17D yellow fever vaccine.

The rearrangement links TRBV2 to TRBJ1-1; TRBD1 might be the D (6 bases). The V gene's germline CDR1 is SNHLY and CDR2 FYNNEI. The CDR3 consists of 14 residues. Trimming took off 6 bases at V and 2 bases at J, with 13 bases between the two ends. The CDR3: CASRAGTTNTEAFF. The CDR3 nucleotides read TGTGCCAGCAGGGCCGGGACAACCAACACTGAAGCTTTCTTT.

There are a few counts of this clonotype. The rearrangement joins TRBV27 to TRBJ1-5; D not resolved. Trimming took 6 bases from V and 0 from J, leaving 18 bases between them. In germline, CDR1 is MNHEY, CDR2 SMNVEV (reference sequence). The CDR3 covers 17 residues. DNA of the CDR3: TGTGCCAGCAGCGATCGGAGAGGTGACTATAGCAATCAGCCCCAGCATTTT. It translates to CASSDRRGDYSNQPQHF.

This clonotype was counted only a few times. V gene TRBV9 combines with J gene TRBJ2-2; D is uncertain. CDR3 length equals 12 residues. CDR1 SGDLS and CDR2 YYNGEE come from the germline V gene. The V and J ends lost 4 bases and 8 bases respectively, with 9 bases between them. CDR3 DNA sequence: TGTGCCAGCAGCATAAGATCGGGGGAGCTGTTTTTT. Translation gives CASSIRSGELFF. The entire variable domain, with the rest obtained from reference TRBV9 and TRBJ2-2, is as follows: DSGVTQTPKHLITATGQRVTLRCSPRSGDLSVYWYQQSLDQGLQFLIQYYNGEERAKGNILERFSAQQFPDLHSELNLSSLELGDSALYFCASSIRSGELFFGEGSRLTVL.

The genes are TRBV2 and TRBJ2-3; D is perhaps TRBD2 (6 bases). V dropped 1 base and J dropped 0 bases, with 11 bases sitting between them. The germline gives CDR1 SNHLY, CDR2 FYNNEI. The CDR3 totals 16 residues. CDR3 DNA: TGTGCCAGCAGTGAAGTCTGGCGGGGCAGCACAGATACGCAGTATTTT. Its protein is CASSEVWRGSTDTQYF.

This rearrangement joins TRBV16 to TRBJ1-6; D gene unclear. Germline assignment: CDR1 KGHSY and CDR2 FQNENV. V lost 1 base to trimming and J lost 12 bases, with 16 bases between them. The CDR3 has 15 amino acids. CDR3 region: CASSQYRTEGKPLHF. In DNA form, the CDR3 reads TGTGCCAGCAGCCAATATAGGACCGAGGGTAAACCCCTCCACTTT.

The chain carries TRBV28 and TRBJ2-2; D not resolved. Germline values: CDR1 MDHEN, CDR2 SYDVKM. Trimming removed 6 bases at V and 4 bases at J, with 24 bases between. The CDR3 length is 18 residues. CDR3 loop: CASRTNRMAQTGTGELFF. The CDR3 nucleotides read TGTGCCAGCAGAACCAATCGAATGGCCCAGACGGGCACCGGGGAGCTGTTTTTT.

The genes are TRBV29-1 and TRBJ2-3; a weak D match, TRBD2 (6 bases). V gave up 0 bases and J gave up 2 bases, with 9 bases separating them. Germline V lookup: CDR1 SQVTM, CDR2 ANQGSEA. The CDR3 length is 14 residues. CDR3 in amino acids: CSVEDGGVTDTQYF. The CDR3 nucleotides read TGCAGCGTTGAAGATGGCGGGGTCACAGATACGCAGTATTTT.

In its sample, this clonotype was seen a few times. The chain combines TRBV5-1 with TRBJ2-3; a possible D gene is TRBD1 (6 bases). The germline gives CDR1 SGHRS, CDR2 YFSETQ. The CDR3 covers 13 residues. Trimming pared 4 bases from V and 8 bases from J, leaving 14 bases between. CDR3 region: CASSPDRPATQYF. In DNA form, the CDR3 reads TGCGCCAGCAGCCCCGACAGGCCCGCTACGCAGTATTTT.

The chain has TRBV7-9 and TRBJ2-1, with a tentative D call TRBD1 (5 bases). Trimming cost V 4 bases and J 6 bases, with 10 bases left between them. The CDR3 has 13 residues. The germline V gene encodes CDR1 SEHNR and CDR2 FQNEAQ (reference sequence). This CDR3 is CASSYDSSNEQFF. CDR3 bases: TGTGCCAGCAGCTACGACAGTAGCAATGAGCAGTTCTTC. Variable domain in full (rest from reference TRBV7-9 and TRBJ2-1): DTGVSQNPRHKITKRGQNVTFRCDPISEHNRLYWYRQTLGQGPEFLTYFQNEAQLEKSRLLSDRFSAERPKGSFSTLEIQRTEQGDSAMYLCASSYDSSNEQFFGPGTRLTVL.

In its sample, this clonotype was seen many times. CDR3 DNA sequence: TGTGCCAGCAGCGTAAAAGGTTCCTACAATGAGCAGTTCTTC. Its protein product is CASSVKGSYNEQFF. The V call is TRBV9, the J call TRBJ2-1, with D unresolved. Germline V gene lookup returns CDR1 SGDLS and CDR2 YYNGEE. The CDR3 has 14 amino acids. V was pared by 1 base and J by 1 base, with 6 bases between.

The table lists this clonotype with a few counts. The rearrangement uses TRBV6-5 and TRBJ1-1, with D unclear. CDR1 and CDR2 (germline): MNHEY, SVGAGI. V was clipped by 2 bases and J by 6 bases, with 10 bases between them. CDR3 length equals 13 residues. This CDR3 is CASSYGSGSEAFF. The CDR3 coding sequence is TGTGCCAGCAGTTACGGGTCAGGCTCTGAAGCTTTCTTT.

This clonotype was seen more than once but under ten times. This chain joins TRBV5-1 and TRBJ2-3; D gene uncertain. The CDR3 extends over 15 amino acids. V was cut by 3 bases and J by 1 base, with 12 bases left in between. Per the germline V gene, CDR1 is SGHRS and CDR2 is YFSETQ. The CDR3 loop is CASSSALMGTDTQYF. For the CDR3, the DNA is TGCGCCAGCAGCTCCGCCTTGATGGGCACAGATACGCAGTATTTT.

This clonotype was seen a few times. The chain combines TRBV4-3 with TRBJ2-3; maybe TRBD2 (5 bases). This CDR3 comprises 16 residues. Deletions cut 0 bases from V and 7 bases from J, with 17 bases between. Germline V gives CDR1 LGHNA, CDR2 YSLEER. Here the CDR3 DNA reads TGCGCCAGCAGCCAAGATGTATCCGGGCGGGTCAATACGCAGTATTTT. Translated, it gives CASSQDVSGRVNTQYF.

This clonotype was recorded a few times. This CDR3 is CASSKTGQQYF. Here the CDR3 DNA reads TGTGCCAGCAGCAAGACCGGGCAGCAGTACTTC. The chain joins TRBV7-9 to TRBJ2-7, with no clear D. Germline V gives CDR1 SEHNR, CDR2 FQNEAQ (reference sequence). Trimming took off 5 bases at V and 8 bases at J, with 10 bases between the two ends. The CDR3 is made up of 11 amino acids.

The chain recombines TRBV27 with TRBJ1-5; D unclear. Per germline, CDR1 MNHEY and CDR2 SMNVEV (reference sequence). Trimming shortened V by 7 bases and J by 5 bases, and 15 bases separated the two germline ends. The CDR3 is made up of 14 amino acids. Written as DNA, the CDR3 is TGTGCCAGCACCCCCACCTCCGGGGATCAGCCCCAGCATTTT. Protein sequence: CASTPTSGDQPQHF.

This clonotype was seen a handful of times. The rearrangement joins TRBV7-9 to TRBJ2-2; D remains unclear. This CDR3 is 12 amino acids long. Trimming shortened V by 9 bases and J by 6 bases, and 11 bases separated the two germline ends. The germline gives CDR1 SEHNR, CDR2 FQNEAQ (reference sequence). This chain's CDR3 is CARRLGAGELFF. In DNA form, the CDR3 reads TGTGCCAGGAGGTTGGGCGCCGGGGAGCTGTTTTTT.

The chain links TRBV5-1 to TRBJ1-2, with TRBD1 identical over 8 bases. With V trimmed by 2 bases and J by 3 bases, 3 bases remained unmatched. CDR3 length equals 14 residues. Germline loops: CDR1 SGHRS, CDR2 YFSETQ. The CDR3 sequence: CASSFRGQDYGYTF. CDR3 DNA sequence: TGCGCCAGCAGCTTCAGGGGGCAGGACTATGGCTACACCTTC.

This clonotype was detected only a few times. This chain uses TRBV7-8 with TRBJ2-5; 9 nucleotides align to TRBD2. Germline V CDR1 and CDR2: SGHVS, FQNEAQ. There are 16 residues in the CDR3. The junction had 7 bases not matched to a gene; V was cut back by 3 bases and J by 2 bases. The CDR3 region is CASSLASSGVQETQYF. The CDR3 DNA follows: TGTGCCAGCAGCTTGGCCTCTAGCGGGGTTCAAGAGACCCAGTACTTC.

The sample holds a few counts of this clonotype. This chain connects TRBV6-2 or TRBV6-3 to TRBJ2-5; D tentatively reads TRBD1 or TRBD2 (5 bases each). CDR3 length: 16 amino acids. The ends were cut back, 4 bases at V and 5 bases at J, with 20 bases in the middle. Germline V gene lookup returns CDR1 MNHEY and CDR2 SVGEGT. As DNA, the CDR3 is TGTGCCAGCAGTTTCACCTCCTTGGGGCCGGGGGAGACCCAGTACTTC. Encoded protein: CASSFTSLGPGETQYF.

The chain couples TRBV5-1 to TRBJ2-1; tentative D call: TRBD2 (5 bases). V was trimmed by 7 bases and J by 6 bases, leaving 14 bases between them. The CDR3 covers 13 residues. The germline CDR1 and CDR2 sequences are SGHRS and YFSETQ. CDR3: CASGTGSGNEQFF. The CDR3 DNA sequence: TGCGCCAGCGGTACGGGGTCAGGCAATGAGCAGTTCTTC.

The CDR3 spells CASSLNQGAYNEQFF. Here the CDR3 DNA reads TGTGCCAGCAGTTTAAACCAGGGCGCCTACAATGAGCAGTTCTTC. The genes are TRBV12-3 or TRBV12-4 and TRBJ2-1; TRBD1 is a possible D gene (5 bases). Trimming pared 2 bases from V and 2 bases from J, leaving 10 bases between. This CDR3 is 15 amino acids long.

This clonotype was seen a few times. The chain uses TRBV6-5 and TRBJ1-6; D is unresolved. V shed 2 bases and J shed 6 bases, with 11 bases lying between them. Germline V gene lookup returns CDR1 MNHEY and CDR2 SVGAGI. CDR3 length: 15 amino acids. CDR3 protein: CASSYGSSINSPLHF. Here the CDR3 DNA reads TGTGCCAGCAGTTACGGCAGCTCTATTAATTCACCCCTCCACTTT.

A few counts support this clonotype. V usage is TRBV20-1 and J usage is TRBJ2-7, with D unresolved. With 1 base removed from V and 6 bases from J, the gap between germline ends came to 7 bases. CDR1 is DFQATT and CDR2 is SNEGSKA in the germline V gene (reference sequence). The CDR3 runs 11 residues. The CDR3 bases are TGCAGTGCTAGAGCAGCGCCCGAGCAGTACTTC. Residues: CSARAAPEQYF.

The rearrangement joins TRBV16 to TRBJ2-1, with TRBD1 matching 9 bases. Germline V gene lookup returns CDR1 KGHSY and CDR2 FQNENV. The CDR3 totals 14 residues. The ends lost 1 base at V and 8 bases at J; junction bases unmatched: 3. CDR3 in DNA: TGTGCCAGCAGCCAATGGGGACAGGGCTATGAGCAGTTCTTC. It yields the protein CASSQWGQGYEQFF. Drawing the rest from reference TRBV16 and TRBJ2-1, the complete variable domain is GEEVAQTPKHLVRGEGQKAKLYCAPIKGHSYVFWYQQVLKNEFKFLISFQNENVFDETGMPKERFSAKCLPNSPCSLEIQATKLEDSAVYFCASSQWGQGYEQFFGPGTRLTVL.

The gene calls are TRBV5-1 and TRBJ2-7; D gene uncertain. There are 13 residues in the CDR3. CDR1 is SGHRS and CDR2 is YFSETQ in the germline V gene. V lost 0 bases and J 5 bases, leaving 9 bases between the germline ends. As DNA, the CDR3 is TGCGCCAGCAGCTTGGTGGCAGACGACGAGCAGTACTTC. Protein product: CASSLVADDEQYF.

The sample holds a few counts of this clonotype. The chain recombines TRBV6-2 or TRBV6-3 with TRBJ2-7; D not certain. The V and J ends lost 5 bases and 3 bases respectively, with 11 bases between them. CDR3 length: 13 residues. The germline V gene encodes CDR1 MNHEY and CDR2 SVGEGT. CDR3 sequence reads: CASSIGPLYEQYV. DNA for the CDR3: TGTGCCAGCAGTATCGGACCTCTCTACGAGCAGTACGTC.

The chain couples TRBV4-1 to TRBJ2-4; D gene ambiguous. Between the trimmed V and J ends, which lost 0 bases and 5 bases, there was a span of 8 bases. Germline assignment: CDR1 MGHRA and CDR2 YSYEKL. The CDR3 length is 14 residues. CDR3 nucleotide sequence: TGCGCCAGCAGCCAAGAGCCCAACGAAAACATTCAGTACTTC. Amino acids: CASSQEPNENIQYF.

V and J are TRBV20-1 and TRBJ1-3, with D perhaps matching TRBD1 (5 bases). Germline V gives CDR1 DFQATT, CDR2 SNEGSKA (reference sequence). This CDR3 has 13 residues. Trimming left V 3 bases short and J 4 bases short, with 10 bases between. The CDR3 spells CSARGGNGNTIYF. The CDR3 bases are TGCAGTGCTAGGGGGGGGAACGGAAACACCATATATTTT.

The rearrangement uses TRBV27 and TRBJ1-5; maybe TRBD1 (5 bases). Germline CDR1 is MNHEY and CDR2 is SMNVEV (reference sequence). Trimming took off 3 bases at V and 7 bases at J, with 10 bases between the two ends. This CDR3 is 13 amino acids long. The CDR3 spells CASSFGTGQPQHF. The CDR3, as DNA: TGTGCCAGCAGTTTCGGGACGGGCCAGCCCCAGCATTTT.

This clonotype was counted at least ten times. The rearrangement links TRBV28 to TRBJ2-2; TRBD1 aligns across 7 bases. The CDR3 is 14 residues long. After removal of 7 bases from V and 6 bases from J, the junction contained 8 bases not matched to a gene. From germline, CDR1 is MDHEN and CDR2 SYDVKM. The CDR3 DNA sequence: TGTGCCAGCAATAGGCAGGGGGTGGCCGGGGAGCTGTTTTTT. Protein sequence: CASNRQGVAGELFF.